Sequencing of this T cell receptor (beta chain) was carried out in a study of precursors of human CD4 cytotoxic T cells (dated by TCRdb to the late 2010s). About the study as a whole: In total, more than 11 donors contributed CD4+ memory subsets to the bulk TCR-seq analysis. Sequences for both the TCRalpha and TCRbeta chains came out of the TCR-seq analysis of around 13 donors (table S7).

TCRdb lists the instrument as Illumina MiSeq. The authors processed their data as follows. To quantify repertoire diversity, the Shannon-Wiener index was calculated using VDJtools. A TCRbeta clonotype counted as expanded if its clonotype frequency was 3 or higher. Starting from the raw public reads, TCRdb applied fastp trimming at Q25, assembled clones with MiXCR and retained in-frame beta chains. Each CDR3 protein appears once, grouped with its most common genes and DNA. These V and J calls originate from TCRdb's pipeline instead of the authors' own analysis. The sample table contains several hundred distinct CDR3 sequences; only one count was recorded for approximately 21% of them. The biggest ten clones account for around 28% of the sample. V is cut back by 7 bases and J by 6 bases, with 5 bases in the junction unmatched. As encoded in the germline V gene, CDR1 is SQVTM while CDR2 is ANQGSEA. Its CDR3 holds 11 amino acids, cysteine through phenylalanine. Only the CDR3 portion is preserved as DNA: 33 bases, with reading frame beginning at the first base.

Bulk UMI-based TCR sequencing was performed on four sorted CD4+ memory subsets (TCM, TEM, IL-7Rhigh TEMRA, IL-7R- TEMRA) to test a precursor-effector relationship among CD4 cytotoxic T cells. Cells were obtained from peripheral blood mononuclear cells that had been isolated from human blood. This clonotype is considered hyperexpanded (1% or more). What this receptor recognizes is not known. No much larger clonotype is one base removed from it; base qualities were not supplied. Points the paper makes about the study in general: According to the authors, a human observational design cannot definitively establish the direction of differentiation between precursor and effector cells. Only about 95% of the 14 donors were included in some bulk TCR-seq comparisons, suggesting that not every subset was available for every donor. Expanded effector clonotypes accounted for a larger share of IL-7Rhigh TEMRA clonotypes than of TEM or TCM clonotypes. IL-7Rhigh and IL-7R- TEMRA subsets showed more restricted TCR repertoires, with lower diversity and more expanded clonotypes, than TCM and TEM subsets.

The sequencing sample was made of memory CD4+ T cells from blood (PBMCs). The V and J genes are TRBV29-1 and TRBJ1-2, with 7 central nucleotides matching TRBD1. The receptor was isolated from a human donor in good health. The CDR3 reads as follows: CSATGQNGYTF. The nucleotide sequence reads TGCAGCGCTACGGGACAGAATGGCTACACCTTC.